The rows below give T cell receptor beta chains drawn from one sample of a study of human T cells and chemical hapten exposure. TCRdb itself ran the RACE reads through MiXCR, one entry per CDR3 protein. The sample shows 250,000 to 300,000 distinct CDR3 sequences, roughly 7.4% of them seen only once. Sequencing used whole blood, obtained in connection with sensitization to the hapten diphenylcyclopropenone (DPC). The receptor set was obtained from a man younger than 35 with alopecia areata. Some clones in this sample may be carry-over from other donors' samples. Each CDR3 is given with its conserved first and last residue. A D gene is named only where the DNA matches it firmly. Only part of the rows carry a size: once, few, many, or a class if the clone is expanded.

size: -
D: -
J: TRBJ2-2
V: TRBV7-9
DNA: TGTGCCAGCACCCCGGACGGAAACACCGGGGAGCTGTTTTTT
CDR3: CASTPDGNTGELFF

size: many
D: -
J: TRBJ1-2
V: TRBV27
DNA: TGTGCCAGCAGCGTTTATGGCTACACCTTC
CDR3: CASSVYGYTF

size: many
D: -
J: TRBJ1-1
V: TRBV12-3/TRBV12-4
DNA: TGTGCCAGCAGTTTTGATTTAAGTGGAGCTTTCTTT
CDR3: CASSFDLSGAFF

size: few
D: -
J: TRBJ1-1
V: TRBV12-3/TRBV12-4
DNA: TGTGCCAGCAGTACATATCGGACACCGAACACTGAAGCTTTCTTT
CDR3: CASSTYRTPNTEAFF

size: -
D: TRBD1
J: TRBJ2-2
V: TRBV18
DNA: TGTGCCAGCTCACTGACCGGGACAGGGATTTCCGGGGAGCTGTTTTTT
CDR3: CASSLTGTGISGELFF

size: few
D: -
J: TRBJ2-5
V: TRBV12-3/TRBV12-4
DNA: TGTGCCAGCAGTCAGGGGACTTGGGAGACCCAGTACTTC
CDR3: CASSQGTWETQYF

size: -
D: -
J: TRBJ2-2
V: TRBV5-4
DNA: TGTGCCAGCAGCAAGGCTGCGAACACCGGGGAGCTGTTTTTT
CDR3: CASSKAANTGELFF

size: few
D: -
J: TRBJ1-5
V: TRBV6-5
DNA: TGTGCCAGCAGTACCGGAAAGGGGAGACGTCAGCCCCAGCATTTT
CDR3: CASSTGKGRRQPQHF

size: -
D: TRBD1
J: TRBJ1-6
V: TRBV6-2/TRBV6-3
DNA: TGTGCCAGCAAAGCGGACAGGGCGACTAATTCACCCCTCCACTTT
CDR3: CASKADRATNSPLHF

size: many
D: TRBD1
J: TRBJ1-1
V: TRBV28
DNA: TGTGCCAGCGTGACAGGGGCCCGAGGGACTGAAGCTTTCTTT
CDR3: CASVTGARGTEAFF

size: -
D: -
J: TRBJ1-1
V: TRBV7-9
DNA: TGTGCCAGCAGTCAAATGTTGGGATTGAACACTGAAGCTTTCTTT
CDR3: CASSQMLGLNTEAFF

size: -
D: -
J: TRBJ2-5
V: TRBV28
DNA: TGTGCCAGCAGTTCCCAGACAGGTTGGGAGACCCAGTACTTC
CDR3: CASSSQTGWETQYF

size: few
D: TRBD1
J: TRBJ1-3
V: TRBV14
DNA: TGTGCCAGCAGCCACCGGACAGGGGTGGATGGAAACACCATATATTTT
CDR3: CASSHRTGVDGNTIYF

size: few
D: -
J: TRBJ1-4
V: TRBV4-1
DNA: TGCGCCAGCAGCCAAATTGGACAGACTAATGAAAAACTGTTTTTT
CDR3: CASSQIGQTNEKLFF

size: few
D: -
J: TRBJ2-7
V: TRBV7-2
DNA: TGTGCCAGCACCAGGACTGCATCCTACGAGCAGTACTTC
CDR3: CASTRTASYEQYF

size: -
D: -
J: TRBJ2-1
V: TRBV29-1
DNA: TGCAGCGTTCATAACAGGGATCGAAAATTTAATGAGCAGTTCTTC
CDR3: CSVHNRDRKFNEQFF

size: many
D: -
J: TRBJ1-6
V: TRBV10-3
DNA: TGTGCCATCAGTGAGTCGAAACAGGGACGCTCACCCCTCCACTTT
CDR3: CAISESKQGRSPLHF

size: many
D: TRBD1
J: TRBJ1-5
V: TRBV2
DNA: TGTGCCAGCAGTGAAAAGCGGACAGGGGTGAATCAGCCCCAGCATTTT
CDR3: CASSEKRTGVNQPQHF

size: many
D: -
J: TRBJ2-1
V: TRBV10-3
DNA: TGTGCCATCAGTGTGGGGAGTGAGCAGTTCTTC
CDR3: CAISVGSEQFF

size: few
D: TRBD1
J: TRBJ2-3
V: TRBV6-1
DNA: TGTGCCAGCAGTGCCCAGGGGGTTTTGGCCACAGATACGCAGTATTTT
CDR3: CASSAQGVLATDTQYF

size: -
D: -
J: TRBJ1-5
V: TRBV2
DNA: TGTGCCAGCAGTGAACAGGGAGGGGATCAGCCCCAGCATTTT
CDR3: CASSEQGGDQPQHF

size: few
D: -
J: TRBJ2-4
V: TRBV2
DNA: TGTGCCAGCAGTGAAGAACGGGGAGCCAAAAACATTCAGTACTTC
CDR3: CASSEERGAKNIQYF

size: once
D: -
J: TRBJ2-7
V: TRBV20-1
DNA: TGCAGTGCTAGATCCCCGTTTCAGGGCTACGAGCAGTACTTC
CDR3: CSARSPFQGYEQYF

size: few
D: TRBD2
J: TRBJ2-5
V: TRBV27
DNA: TGTGCCAGCAGTTTTAATTACGTACTAGCGGGGGACCAAGAGACCCAGTACTTC
CDR3: CASSFNYVLAGDQETQYF

size: few
D: -
J: TRBJ2-1
V: TRBV11-2
DNA: TGTGCCAGCACCGGTCCCTTCGGGCCGAGCTCCTACAATGAGCAGTTCTTC
CDR3: CASTGPFGPSSYNEQFF

size: -
D: TRBD1
J: TRBJ1-2
V: TRBV29-1
DNA: TGCAGCGCTATGACAGGGTCTAACTATGGCTACACCTTC
CDR3: CSAMTGSNYGYTF

size: many
D: -
J: TRBJ1-1
V: TRBV11-1
DNA: TGTGCCAGCAGCCTAAGGACGGCGAACACTGAAGCTTTCTTT
CDR3: CASSLRTANTEAFF

size: few
D: -
J: TRBJ2-5
V: TRBV10-2
DNA: TGCGCCACCGCACTCCCGTACCGGGTGGAGACCCAGTACTTC
CDR3: CATALPYRVETQYF

size: many
D: -
J: TRBJ1-5
V: TRBV2
DNA: TGTGCCAGCAAAGGAGTAGCAGGCGTTGGGGATCAGCCCCAGCATTTT
CDR3: CASKGVAGVGDQPQHF

size: many
D: -
J: TRBJ2-7
V: TRBV18
DNA: TGTGCCAGCTCACCTCCGGGACACCGGACCTACGAGCAGTACTTC
CDR3: CASSPPGHRTYEQYF

size: -
D: -
J: TRBJ1-1
V: TRBV7-2
DNA: TGTGCCAGCAGCTTAGGGCTGGGGGCGAGCTCCGAAGCTTTCTTT
CDR3: CASSLGLGASSEAFF

size: -
D: -
J: TRBJ2-3
V: TRBV7-2
DNA: TGTGCCAGCAGCGTCCAGCGTAGGGCCCTTTCTCACGATACGCAGTATTTT
CDR3: CASSVQRRALSHDTQYF

size: many
D: -
J: TRBJ1-1
V: TRBV29-1
DNA: TGCAGCGTACCGGGAAACCTTGAAGCTTTCTTT
CDR3: CSVPGNLEAFF

size: few
D: -
J: TRBJ1-2
V: TRBV3-1
DNA: TGTGCCAGCAGCCAAGATCACGGAGCTAACTATGGCTACACCTTC
CDR3: CASSQDHGANYGYTF

size: few
D: TRBD1
J: TRBJ1-1
V: TRBV4-3
DNA: TGCGCCAGCAGCCTTGGGAGACAGGGAGGCACTGAAGCTTTCTTT
CDR3: CASSLGRQGGTEAFF

size: few
D: TRBD2
J: TRBJ2-3
V: TRBV6-6
DNA: TGTGCCAGCAGTTACGTGGGGGGGGCAGATACGCAGTATTTT
CDR3: CASSYVGGADTQYF

size: many
D: TRBD1
J: TRBJ1-1
V: TRBV27
DNA: TGTGCCAGCAATCCGGGACAGGGAGGCACTGAAGCTTTCTTT
CDR3: CASNPGQGGTEAFF

size: few
D: -
J: TRBJ2-3
V: TRBV7-2
DNA: TGTGCCAGCACCCCGCAGCGCACAGATACGCAGTATTTT
CDR3: CASTPQRTDTQYF

size: few
D: -
J: TRBJ2-1
V: TRBV5-1
DNA: TGCGCCAGCAAAACCTACAATGAGCAGTTCTTC
CDR3: CASKTYNEQFF

size: -
D: -
J: TRBJ2-3
V: TRBV5-1
DNA: TGCGCCAGTAGAAGTGGGGAGGATGCGCAGTATTTT
CDR3: CASRSGEDAQYF

size: -
D: -
J: TRBJ2-3
V: TRBV6-1
DNA: TGTGCCAGCTCTTCTAGCCAGGGGGATACGCAGTATTTT
CDR3: CASSSSQGDTQYF

size: few
D: TRBD1
J: TRBJ1-1
V: TRBV6-5
DNA: TGTGCCAGCAGTTGGGGGGGGACAGCGGAAAACTACGGGAACACTGAAGCTTTCTTT
CDR3: CASSWGGTAENYGNTEAFF

size: few
D: -
J: TRBJ1-2
V: TRBV10-3
DNA: TGTGCTCTTCTCGGCGGACCTAACTATGGCTACACCTTC
CDR3: CALLGGPNYGYTF

size: -
D: TRBD1
J: TRBJ1-5
V: TRBV20-1
DNA: TGCAGTGCCCCGACAGGGAATAGCAATCAGCCCCAGCATTTT
CDR3: CSAPTGNSNQPQHF